Listed below are T cell receptor beta chains from one sample, sequenced in a study of blood T cell repertoires in COVID-19. Here immunoSEQ multiplex PCR was the method, and the copy in TCRdb shows in-frame clones only, minus some. This table holds 90,000 to 120,000 clones, approximately 83% found once. The sample comprised peripheral blood. The source of these receptors is a woman of 80 years or more with active or convalescent COVID-19. Each CDR3 is given with its conserved first and last residue. A D gene is named only where the DNA matches it firmly. A clone size is listed for some rows: how often the clone was seen (once, few, many), or a class if it is expanded.

TRBJ2-7	TRBD1	-	TRBV28	13	TGTGCCAGTACCCGACAGGGGGGCTACGAGCAGTACTTC	CASTRQGGYEQYF
TRBJ1-2	-	few	TRBV14	15	TGTGCCAGCAGCCAAGATCGGGGGGTGATAGGAGGCTACACCTTC	CASSQDRGVIGGYTF
TRBJ2-5	TRBD2	-	TRBV5-1	14	TGCGCCAGCAGCTCTCCACTAGCGCGAGAGACCCAGTACTTC	CASSSPLARETQYF
TRBJ2-3	TRBD2	-	TRBV24-1	16	TGTGCCACCAGTGGAAGCGGGAGGATAGGGGCAGATACGCAGTATTTT	CATSGSGRIGADTQYF
TRBJ2-7	TRBD1	-	TRBV6-6	14	TGTGCCAGCAGTTTCAGGGGGCTAGCCTACGAGCAGTACTTC	CASSFRGLAYEQYF
TRBJ2-2	-	-	TRBV2	13	TGTGCCAGCAATTGGGGAGGTAACGGGGAGCTGTTTTTT	CASNWGGNGELFF
TRBJ1-5	-	-	TRBV30	16	TGTGCCTGGAGTGTACGAGGGTCTCCAAGCAATCAGCCCCAGCATTTT	CAWSVRGSPSNQPQHF
TRBJ1-4	-	-	TRBV21-1	18	TGTGCCAGCAGCAAAGTGGACAGGGGAGGAGGATCTAATGAAAAACTGTTTTTT	CASSKVDRGGGSNEKLFF
TRBJ1-6	-	-	TRBV19	12	TGTGCCAGTAGCGGGAGGGGTTCACCCCTCCACTTT	CASSGRGSPLHF
TRBJ2-1	-	-	TRBV9	14	TGTGCCAGCAGCTCATGGACAGCCTACAATGAGCAGTTCTTC	CASSSWTAYNEQFF
TRBJ2-7	-	-	TRBV18	12	TGTGCCAGCTCACCCATGAAGCTAGAGCAGTACTTC	CASSPMKLEQYF
TRBJ2-3	TRBD2	-	TRBV6-5	13	TGTGCCAGCAGTAGCGGGGGGTCAGATACGCAGTATTTT	CASSSGGSDTQYF
TRBJ1-1	-	-	TRBV28	12	TGTGCCAGCAGTTTTCAGGGGAACACAGCTTTCTTT	CASSFQGNTAFF
TRBJ2-7	-	-	TRBV27	15	TGTGCCAGCAGTCTCTACCCGGGACAAAGATACGAGCAGTACTTC	CASSLYPGQRYEQYF
TRBJ2-7	-	-	TRBV27	14	TGTGCCAGCAGTCCTAGGGGGTTCTCCTACGAGCAGTACTTC	CASSPRGFSYEQYF
TRBJ1-5	-	-	TRBV4-1	16	TGCGCCAGCAGCCCCGGTCCAGGATGGGCAAATCAGCCCCAGCATTTT	CASSPGPGWANQPQHF
TRBJ2-2	TRBD1	-	TRBV5-1	16	TGCGCCAGCAGCTTGGGGGACAGGGGGAACACCGGGGAGCTGTTTTTT	CASSLGDRGNTGELFF
TRBJ1-2	-	-	TRBV6-5	15	TGTGCCAGCAGTTCCCCGACAGAGACTAACTATGGCTACACCTTC	CASSSPTETNYGYTF
TRBJ2-5	-	-	TRBV27	17	TGTGCCAGCCAAAAAGGAACAGGGTACGAGTACCAAGAGACCCAGTACTTC	CASQKGTGYEYQETQYF
TRBJ2-7	TRBD2	-	TRBV7-2	16	TGTGCCAGCAGCTTAGATGGGGCGGGGGGGCCCAACGAGCAGTACTTC	CASSLDGAGGPNEQYF
TRBJ2-7	-	-	TRBV29-1	12	TGCAGCGTTGGAATCACCTTCGGCGAGCAGTACTTC	CSVGITFGEQYF
TRBJ2-7	TRBD2	-	TRBV18	14	TGTGCCAGCTCACCCAGCGGGGCGCGGGGTTCTGGGCTTTTC	CASSPSGARGSGLF
TRBJ2-7	-	few	TRBV3-1/TRBV3-2	13	TGTGCCAGCAGCCGTCAGGGAGGCTACGAGCAGTACTTC	CASSRQGGYEQYF
TRBJ2-7	TRBD2	-	TRBV7-2	15	TGTGCCAGCAGACCGGTCCCCGGGAGGTCCTACGAGCAGTACTTC	CASRPVPGRSYEQYF
TRBJ1-4	TRBD1	-	TRBV5-1	16	TGCGCCAGCAGCTGGGGGACAGGGACAACTAATGAAAAACTGTTTTTT	CASSWGTGTTNEKLFF
TRBJ1-2	-	once	TRBV19	12	TGTGCCAGTAGTACTTCCGGGGTTGGCTACACCTTC	CASSTSGVGYTF
TRBJ2-2	TRBD1	-	TRBV5-1	15	TGCGCCACCTCCAAGGGACAGGGAGGGACCGGGGAGCTGTTTTTT	CATSKGQGGTGELFF
TRBJ1-1	-	-	TRBV2	12	TGTGCCAGCAACAGGATGAACACTGAAGCTTTCTTT	CASNRMNTEAFF
TRBJ2-7	-	-	TRBV19	14	TGTGCCAGTAGTATAAGGTACAGGGAAGGGCTGCAGTACTTC	CASSIRYREGLQYF
TRBJ1-1	-	-	TRBV19	15	TGTGCCAGTAGTATAGGTCAGGGGAAGGACACTGAAGCTTTCTTT	CASSIGQGKDTEAFF
TRBJ1-2	TRBD1	-	TRBV30	14	TGTGCCTGGAGTCCAGGACAGGGTCACTATGGCTACACCTTC	CAWSPGQGHYGYTF
TRBJ1-5	TRBD1	few	TRBV7-2	13	TGTGCCAGCAGCTTGGGACAGGATCAGCCCCAGCATTTT	CASSLGQDQPQHF
TRBJ1-4	TRBD1	-	TRBV30	15	TGTGCCTGGAGTGTGACGACAGGGGTATACGAAAAACTGTTTTTT	CAWSVTTGVYEKLFF
TRBJ1-1	-	-	TRBV5-1	14	TGCGCCAGCAGGAAAGACAGCCTGAACACTGAAGCTTTCTTT	CASRKDSLNTEAFF
TRBJ2-1	-	-	TRBV24-1	15	TGTGCCACCAGTGATTCTGCGGTAGACAGCAATGAGCAGTTCTTC	CATSDSAVDSNEQFF
TRBJ2-3	-	-	TRBV5-4	14	TGTGCCAGCAGCTTGGTTTCAGGGGAAGATACGCAGTATTTT	CASSLVSGEDTQYF
TRBJ1-6	TRBD1	-	TRBV7-8	18	TGTGCCAGCAGCCCGGGACAGTACAGCAGCTCCTATAATTCACCCCTCCACTTT	CASSPGQYSSSYNSPLHF
TRBJ1-4	TRBD1	-	TRBV6-6	14	TGTGCCAGCAACCCACAGGGGACTAATGAAAAACTGTTTTTT	CASNPQGTNEKLFF
TRBJ2-1	TRBD2	-	TRBV6-5	15	TGTGCCAGCACCCAAATAGCGGGGGTCACGAATGAGCAGTTCTTC	CASTQIAGVTNEQFF
TRBJ1-3	-	-	TRBV27	14	TGTGCCAGCAGTCCCGGGAGCTCTGGAAACACCATATATTTT	CASSPGSSGNTIYF
TRBJ1-5	-	-	TRBV19	16	TGTGCCAGTAGTATCCGGCAGGGAATAAGGAATCAGCCCCAGCATTTT	CASSIRQGIRNQPQHF
TRBJ2-3	TRBD2	few	TRBV18	14	TGTGCCAGCTCACCACTAGCGGGAGCTGATACGCAGTATTTT	CASSPLAGADTQYF
TRBJ1-4	-	-	TRBV11-1	15	TGTGCCAGCAGCTTAGCAGCGGAGGGCGGGGAAAAACTGTTTTTT	CASSLAAEGGEKLFF
TRBJ2-5	TRBD2	few	TRBV4-2	18	TGTGCCAGCAGCCAAGAGGTCTTGGGACTAGCGATCCAAGAGACCCAGTACTTC	CASSQEVLGLAIQETQYF
TRBJ2-6	-	-	TRBV6-5	15	TGTGCCAGCAGTTACGAGATCCGCGGGGCCAACGTCCTGACTTTC	CASSYEIRGANVLTF
TRBJ1-1	-	-	TRBV29-1	13	TGCAGCACGGGGATCACAGCGAACACTGAAGCTTTCTTT	CSTGITANTEAFF
TRBJ1-5	-	-	TRBV30	13	TGTGCCTGGCAGGGATTTCCGGCGGAGCCCCAGCATTTT	CAWQGFPAEPQHF
TRBJ1-1	-	-	TRBV19	13	TGTGCCAGTAAGCCCATTACGAACACTGAAGCTTTCTTT	CASKPITNTEAFF
TRBJ2-4	-	-	TRBV6-5	15	TGTGCCAGCAGTTACCAACAGGAGAATAAAAACATTCAGTACTTC	CASSYQQENKNIQYF
TRBJ2-1	-	-	TRBV5-1	15	TGCGCCAGCAGCTTGGCCCCAGGGTCCTACAATGAGCAGTTCTTC	CASSLAPGSYNEQFF
TRBJ2-3	TRBD2	-	TRBV7-2	15	TGTGCCAGCAGCTTATTGCGGGGGGGCACAGATACGCAGTATTTT	CASSLLRGGTDTQYF